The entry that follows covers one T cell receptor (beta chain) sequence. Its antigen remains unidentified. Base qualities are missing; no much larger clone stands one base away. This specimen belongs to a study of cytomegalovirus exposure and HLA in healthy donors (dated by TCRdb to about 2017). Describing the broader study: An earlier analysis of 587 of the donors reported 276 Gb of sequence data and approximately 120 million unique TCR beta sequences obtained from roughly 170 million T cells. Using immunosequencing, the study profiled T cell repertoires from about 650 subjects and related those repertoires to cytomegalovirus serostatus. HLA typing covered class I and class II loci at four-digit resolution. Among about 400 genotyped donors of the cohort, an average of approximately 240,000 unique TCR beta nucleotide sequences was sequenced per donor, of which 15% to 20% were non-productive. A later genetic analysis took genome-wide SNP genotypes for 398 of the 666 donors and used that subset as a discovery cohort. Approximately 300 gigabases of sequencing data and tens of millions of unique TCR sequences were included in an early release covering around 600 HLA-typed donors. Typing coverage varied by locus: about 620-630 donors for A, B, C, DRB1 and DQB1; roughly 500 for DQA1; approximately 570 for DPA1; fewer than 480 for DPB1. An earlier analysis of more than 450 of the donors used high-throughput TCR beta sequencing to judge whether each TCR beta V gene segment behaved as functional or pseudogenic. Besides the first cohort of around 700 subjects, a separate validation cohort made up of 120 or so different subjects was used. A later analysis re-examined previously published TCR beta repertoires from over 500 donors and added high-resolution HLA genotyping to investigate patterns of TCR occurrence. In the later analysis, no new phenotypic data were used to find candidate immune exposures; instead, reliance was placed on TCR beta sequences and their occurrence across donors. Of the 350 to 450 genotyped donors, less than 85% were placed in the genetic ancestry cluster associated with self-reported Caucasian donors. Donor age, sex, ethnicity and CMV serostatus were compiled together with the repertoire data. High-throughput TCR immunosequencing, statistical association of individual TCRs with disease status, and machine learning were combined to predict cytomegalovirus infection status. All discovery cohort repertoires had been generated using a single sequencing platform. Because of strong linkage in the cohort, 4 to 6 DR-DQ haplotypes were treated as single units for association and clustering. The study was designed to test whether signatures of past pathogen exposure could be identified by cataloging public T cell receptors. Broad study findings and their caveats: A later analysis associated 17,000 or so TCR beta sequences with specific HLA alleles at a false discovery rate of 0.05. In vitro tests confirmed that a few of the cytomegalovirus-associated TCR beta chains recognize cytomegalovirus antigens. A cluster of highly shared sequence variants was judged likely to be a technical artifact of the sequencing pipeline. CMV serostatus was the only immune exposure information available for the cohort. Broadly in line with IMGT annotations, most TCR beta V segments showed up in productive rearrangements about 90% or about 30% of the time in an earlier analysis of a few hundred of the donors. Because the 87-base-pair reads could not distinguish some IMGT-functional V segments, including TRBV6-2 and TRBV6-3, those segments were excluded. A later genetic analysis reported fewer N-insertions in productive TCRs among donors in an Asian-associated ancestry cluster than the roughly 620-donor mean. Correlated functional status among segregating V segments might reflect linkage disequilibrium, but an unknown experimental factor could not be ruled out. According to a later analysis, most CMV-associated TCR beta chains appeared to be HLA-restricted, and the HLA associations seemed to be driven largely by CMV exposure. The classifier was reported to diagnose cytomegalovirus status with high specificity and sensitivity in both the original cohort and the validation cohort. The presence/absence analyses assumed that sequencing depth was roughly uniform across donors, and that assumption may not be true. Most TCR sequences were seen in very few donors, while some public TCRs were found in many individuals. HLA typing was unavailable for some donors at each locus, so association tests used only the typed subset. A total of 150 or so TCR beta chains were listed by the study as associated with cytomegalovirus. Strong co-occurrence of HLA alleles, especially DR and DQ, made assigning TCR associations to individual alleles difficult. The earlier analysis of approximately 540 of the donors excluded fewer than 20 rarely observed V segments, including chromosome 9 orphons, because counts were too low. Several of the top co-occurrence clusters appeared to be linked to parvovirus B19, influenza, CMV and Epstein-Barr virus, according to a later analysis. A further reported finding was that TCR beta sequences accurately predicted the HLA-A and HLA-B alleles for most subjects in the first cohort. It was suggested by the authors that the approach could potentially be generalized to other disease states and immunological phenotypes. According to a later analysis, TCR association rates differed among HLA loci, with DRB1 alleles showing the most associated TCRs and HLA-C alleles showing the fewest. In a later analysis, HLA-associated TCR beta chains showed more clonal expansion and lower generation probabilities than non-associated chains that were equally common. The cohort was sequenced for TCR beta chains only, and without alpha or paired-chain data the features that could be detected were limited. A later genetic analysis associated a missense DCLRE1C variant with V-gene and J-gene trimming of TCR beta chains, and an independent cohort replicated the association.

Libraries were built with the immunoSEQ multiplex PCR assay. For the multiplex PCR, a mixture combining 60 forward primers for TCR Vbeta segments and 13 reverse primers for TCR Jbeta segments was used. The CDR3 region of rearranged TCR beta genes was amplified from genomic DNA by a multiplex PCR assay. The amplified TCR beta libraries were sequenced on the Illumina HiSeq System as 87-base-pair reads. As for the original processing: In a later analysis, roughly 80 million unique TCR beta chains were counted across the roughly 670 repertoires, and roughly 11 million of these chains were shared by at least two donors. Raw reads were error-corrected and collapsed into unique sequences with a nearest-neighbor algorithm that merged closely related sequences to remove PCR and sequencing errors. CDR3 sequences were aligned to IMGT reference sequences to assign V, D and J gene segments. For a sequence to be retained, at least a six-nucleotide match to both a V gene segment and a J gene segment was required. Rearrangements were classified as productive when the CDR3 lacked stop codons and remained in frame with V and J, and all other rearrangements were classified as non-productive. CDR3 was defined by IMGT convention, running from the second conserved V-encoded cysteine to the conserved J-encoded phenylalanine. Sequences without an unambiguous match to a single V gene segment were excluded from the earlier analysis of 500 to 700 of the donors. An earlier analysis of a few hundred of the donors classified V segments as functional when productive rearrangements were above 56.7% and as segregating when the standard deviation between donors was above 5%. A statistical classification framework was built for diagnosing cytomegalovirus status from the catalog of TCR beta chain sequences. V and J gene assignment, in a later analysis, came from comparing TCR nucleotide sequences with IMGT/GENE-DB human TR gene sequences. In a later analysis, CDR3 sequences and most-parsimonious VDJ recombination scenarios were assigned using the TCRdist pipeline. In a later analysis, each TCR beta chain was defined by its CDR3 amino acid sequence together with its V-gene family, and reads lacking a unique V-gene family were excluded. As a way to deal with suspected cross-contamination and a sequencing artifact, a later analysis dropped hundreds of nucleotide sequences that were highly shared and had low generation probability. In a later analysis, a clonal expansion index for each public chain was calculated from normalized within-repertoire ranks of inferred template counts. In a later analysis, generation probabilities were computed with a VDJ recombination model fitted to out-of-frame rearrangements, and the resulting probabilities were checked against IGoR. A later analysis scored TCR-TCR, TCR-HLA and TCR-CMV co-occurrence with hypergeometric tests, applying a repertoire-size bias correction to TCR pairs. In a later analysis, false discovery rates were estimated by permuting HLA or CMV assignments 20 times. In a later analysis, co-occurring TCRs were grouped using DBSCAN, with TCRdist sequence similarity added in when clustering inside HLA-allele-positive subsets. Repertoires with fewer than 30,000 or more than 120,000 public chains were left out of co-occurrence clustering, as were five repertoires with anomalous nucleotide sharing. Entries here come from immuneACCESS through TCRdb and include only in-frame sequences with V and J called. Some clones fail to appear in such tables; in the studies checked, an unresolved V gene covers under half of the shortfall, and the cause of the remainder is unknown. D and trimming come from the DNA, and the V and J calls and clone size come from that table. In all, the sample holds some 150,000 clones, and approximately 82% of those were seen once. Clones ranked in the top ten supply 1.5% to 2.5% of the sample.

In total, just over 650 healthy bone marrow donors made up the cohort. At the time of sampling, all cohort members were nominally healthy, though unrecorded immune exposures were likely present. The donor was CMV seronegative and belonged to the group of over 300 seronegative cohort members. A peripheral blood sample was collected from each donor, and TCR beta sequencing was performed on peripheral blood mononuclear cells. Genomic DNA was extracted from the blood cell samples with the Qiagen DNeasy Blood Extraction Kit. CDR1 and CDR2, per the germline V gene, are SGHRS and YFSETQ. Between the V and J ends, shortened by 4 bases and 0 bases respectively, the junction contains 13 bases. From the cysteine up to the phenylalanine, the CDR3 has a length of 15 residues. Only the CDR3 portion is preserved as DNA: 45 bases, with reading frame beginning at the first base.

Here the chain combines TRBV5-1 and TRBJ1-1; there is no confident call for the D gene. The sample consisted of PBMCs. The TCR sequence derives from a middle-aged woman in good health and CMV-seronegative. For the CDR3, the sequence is CASSTVSGLNTEAFF. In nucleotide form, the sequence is TGCGCCAGCAGCACGGTTAGCGGCCTGAACACTGAAGCTTTCTTT.